These 2 T cell receptor beta chains were all obtained from the same sample, sequenced in a study of T cell responses to AZD1222 COVID-19 vaccine. TCRdb keeps only in-frame clones here, not all; method: immunoSEQ multiplex PCR. The profile shows about 170,000 clones, around 90% of them singletons. The specimen comprised peripheral blood, sampled on day 0 of AZD1222 vaccination. The receptor source for this set is an adult in good health.

This clone was picked up a small number of times. This rearrangement joins TRBV7-3 to TRBJ2-7, with TRBD2 matching 12 bases. Germline trimming cut 5 bases from V and 6 bases from J; bases unmatched to any gene: 5. This CDR3 has 14 amino acids. Looked up from germline, CDR1 is SGHTA and CDR2 is FQGTGA. For the CDR3, the DNA is TGTGCCAGCAGCCATGGGACTAGCGGGTCCGAGCAGTACTTC. This sequence encodes CASSHGTSGSEQYF.

The rearrangement joins TRBV12-3 or TRBV12-4 to TRBJ2-7, with D hard to call. Trimming left V 5 bases short and J 2 bases short, with 7 bases between. The CDR3 extends over 12 amino acids. In nucleotides, the CDR3 is TGTGCCAGCAGTCAACGTACCTACGAGCAGTACTTC. Protein sequence: CASSQRTYEQYF.